The present TCR beta chain was sequenced within a study of T cells after yellow fever vaccination. Study-wide results and caveats: Reappearance after the booster was seen for most primary-vaccination clones, at approximately 97% CD4 and around 88% CD8.

This clonotype has a count of ten or more. Its target is unknown. The CDR3 has 13 residues. Germline loops: CDR1 MNHNY, CDR2 SVGAGI (reference sequence). V was cut by 8 bases and J by 0 bases, with 8 bases left in between. UMIs were added to TCR cDNA along with a universal primer site when it was made by 5'RACE template switching. Via MiXCR, TCRdb re-called the 5' RACE reads, giving one row per CDR3 protein. The repertoire holds a few hundred thousand distinct CDR3 sequences, with around 19% as singletons. The chain links TRBV6-6 to TRBJ1-3; no firm D call. The receptor was isolated from a man aged 18 to 30 who received the YFV17D yellow fever vaccine. This specimen consisted of PBMCs, obtained before the yellow fever booster vaccination. The CDR3 nucleotides read TGTGCCAGCTCCAGGCTCTCTGGAAACACCATATATTTT. Translated, it gives CASSRLSGNTIYF.